This is a list of T cell receptor beta chains from one sample in a study of T cell responses to AZD1222 COVID-19 vaccine. TCRdb keeps only in-frame clones here, not all; method: immunoSEQ multiplex PCR. The sample records tens of thousands of clones, roughly 88% being singletons. Sequences were derived from peripheral blood, sampled on day 0 of AZD1222 vaccination. The source of these receptors is an adult in good health. Both conserved end residues are part of each CDR3. Each record gives: D gene, V gene, J gene, clone size, CDR3 protein, CDR3 DNA. A D gene is named only where the DNA matches it firmly. Clone size appears in some rows only: once, few, many, or a class for an expanded clone.

d_call: TRBD1
v_call: TRBV29-1
j_call: TRBJ2-4
clone_size: -
cdr3_aa: CSYDRGHQRAKNIQYF
cdr3_nt: TGCAGCTATGACAGGGGGCATCAGCGGGCTAAAAACATTCAGTACTTC

d_call: TRBD2
v_call: TRBV6-2/TRBV6-3
j_call: TRBJ2-1
clone_size: few
cdr3_aa: CASSRTSGAEQFF
cdr3_nt: TGTGCCAGCAGTCGGACTAGCGGGGCTGAGCAGTTCTTC

d_call: -
v_call: TRBV7-8
j_call: TRBJ2-1
clone_size: -
cdr3_aa: CASARDRAYEQFF
cdr3_nt: TGTGCCAGCGCCCGGGATAGAGCGTATGAGCAGTTCTTC

d_call: TRBD1
v_call: TRBV11-2
j_call: TRBJ1-2
clone_size: once
cdr3_aa: CASSQGTANYGYTF
cdr3_nt: TGTGCCAGCAGCCAAGGGACAGCCAACTATGGCTACACCTTC

d_call: -
v_call: TRBV7-9
j_call: TRBJ1-6
clone_size: -
cdr3_aa: CASSSPQAAVGGAGSPLHF
cdr3_nt: TGTGCCAGCAGCTCACCCCAAGCGGCTGTGGGGGGGGCAGGTTCACCCCTCCACTTT

d_call: TRBD2
v_call: TRBV11-2
j_call: TRBJ2-1
clone_size: -
cdr3_aa: CASSSAGGSYNEQFF
cdr3_nt: TGTGCCAGCAGCTCCGCGGGAGGCTCCTACAATGAGCAGTTCTTC

d_call: -
v_call: TRBV5-1
j_call: TRBJ2-3
clone_size: -
cdr3_aa: CASSFFRVTDTQYF
cdr3_nt: TGCGCCAGCAGCTTCTTCCGGGTCACAGATACGCAGTATTTT

d_call: -
v_call: TRBV6-2/TRBV6-3
j_call: TRBJ2-4
clone_size: -
cdr3_aa: CASSWTIGGKNIQYF
cdr3_nt: TGTGCCAGCAGTTGGACCATAGGTGGGAAAAACATTCAGTACTTC

d_call: -
v_call: TRBV30
j_call: TRBJ1-6
clone_size: -
cdr3_aa: CAWRGVYNSPLHF
cdr3_nt: TGTGCCTGGAGAGGGGTCTATAATTCACCCCTCCACTTT

d_call: -
v_call: TRBV6-6
j_call: TRBJ1-2
clone_size: -
cdr3_aa: CASSYSKAAGGYTF
cdr3_nt: TGTGCCAGCAGTTACTCGAAGGCGGCGGGTGGCTACACCTTC

d_call: TRBD2
v_call: TRBV7-2
j_call: TRBJ2-5
clone_size: -
cdr3_aa: CASSSAGTSVETQYF
cdr3_nt: TGTGCCAGCAGCTCGGCCGGGACTAGCGTAGAGACCCAGTACTTC

d_call: -
v_call: TRBV7-9
j_call: TRBJ2-3
clone_size: -
cdr3_aa: CASSFLTDTQYF
cdr3_nt: TGTGCCAGCAGCTTCCTAACAGATACGCAGTATTTT

d_call: -
v_call: TRBV6-5
j_call: TRBJ2-2
clone_size: -
cdr3_aa: CASSRSSGELFF
cdr3_nt: TGTGCCAGCAGTCGCTCGAGCGGGGAGCTGTTTTTT

d_call: -
v_call: TRBV6-2/TRBV6-3
j_call: TRBJ2-2
clone_size: -
cdr3_aa: CASSNLWTGELFF
cdr3_nt: TGTGCCAGCAGTAACTTATGGACCGGGGAGCTGTTTTTT

d_call: TRBD2
v_call: TRBV5-1
j_call: TRBJ2-3
clone_size: -
cdr3_aa: CASKQAGITDTQYF
cdr3_nt: TGCGCCAGCAAGCAAGCGGGGATCACAGATACGCAGTATTTT

d_call: -
v_call: TRBV21-1
j_call: TRBJ2-3
clone_size: -
cdr3_aa: CASSKVYNRSTDTQYF
cdr3_nt: TGTGCCAGCAGCAAAGTGTACAATCGGAGTACAGATACGCAGTATTTT

d_call: -
v_call: TRBV9
j_call: TRBJ2-2
clone_size: -
cdr3_aa: CASSLLTGELFF
cdr3_nt: TGTGCCAGCAGCCTACTCACCGGGGAGCTGTTTTTT

d_call: -
v_call: TRBV4-3
j_call: TRBJ2-7
clone_size: -
cdr3_aa: CASSQDRVSYEQYF
cdr3_nt: TGCGCCAGCAGCCAAGACAGGGTTAGCTACGAGCAGTACTTC

d_call: TRBD2
v_call: TRBV6-4
j_call: TRBJ2-1
clone_size: -
cdr3_aa: CASSDSAGGHNEQFF
cdr3_nt: TGTGCCAGCAGTGACTCTGCGGGAGGCCACAATGAGCAGTTCTTC